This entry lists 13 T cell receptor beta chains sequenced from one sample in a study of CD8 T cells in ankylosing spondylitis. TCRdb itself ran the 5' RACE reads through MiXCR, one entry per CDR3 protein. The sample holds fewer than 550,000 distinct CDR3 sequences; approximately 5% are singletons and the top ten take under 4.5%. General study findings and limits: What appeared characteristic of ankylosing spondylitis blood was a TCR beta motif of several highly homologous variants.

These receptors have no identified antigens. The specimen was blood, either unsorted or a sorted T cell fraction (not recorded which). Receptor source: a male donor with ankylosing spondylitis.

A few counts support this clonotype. The CDR3 spells CASSQDFSAPYLSYEQYF. CDR3 nucleotides: TGCGCCAGCAGCCAAGACTTTTCCGCTCCGTATTTATCCTACGAGCAGTACTTC. This sequence joins TRBV4-1 and TRBJ2-7; no definite D call. Trimming took 0 bases from V and 1 from J, leaving 19 bases between them. Germline V gene sequence: CDR1 MGHRA, CDR2 YSYEKL. The CDR3 has 18 residues.

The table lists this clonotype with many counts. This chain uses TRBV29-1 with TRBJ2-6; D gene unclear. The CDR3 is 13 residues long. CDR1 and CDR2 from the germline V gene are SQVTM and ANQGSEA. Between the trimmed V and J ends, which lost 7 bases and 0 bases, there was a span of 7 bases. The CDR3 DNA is TGCAGCGCCCTCAACTCTGGGGCCAACGTCCTGACTTTC. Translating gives CSALNSGANVLTF.

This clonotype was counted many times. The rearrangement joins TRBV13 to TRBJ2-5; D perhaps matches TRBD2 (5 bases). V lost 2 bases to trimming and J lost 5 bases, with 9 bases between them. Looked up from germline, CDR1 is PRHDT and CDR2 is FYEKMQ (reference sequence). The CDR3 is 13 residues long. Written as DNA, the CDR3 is TGTGCCAGCAGCTTACGCGGAGGCGAGACCCAGTACTTC. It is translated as CASSLRGGETQYF.

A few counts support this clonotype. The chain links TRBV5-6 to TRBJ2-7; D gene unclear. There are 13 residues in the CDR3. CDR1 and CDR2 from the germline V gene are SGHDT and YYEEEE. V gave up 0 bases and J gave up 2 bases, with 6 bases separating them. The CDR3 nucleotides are TGTGCCAGCAGCTTGGTCAGCACCTACGAGCAGTACTTC. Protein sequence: CASSLVSTYEQYF.

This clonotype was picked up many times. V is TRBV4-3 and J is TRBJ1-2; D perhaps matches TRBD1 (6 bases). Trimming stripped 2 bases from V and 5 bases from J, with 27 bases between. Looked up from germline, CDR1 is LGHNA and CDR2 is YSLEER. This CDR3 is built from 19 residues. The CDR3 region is CASSQTIFVRTGQSYGYTF. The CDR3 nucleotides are TGCGCCAGCAGCCAAACGATATTCGTAAGAACGGGACAATCTTATGGCTACACCTTC.

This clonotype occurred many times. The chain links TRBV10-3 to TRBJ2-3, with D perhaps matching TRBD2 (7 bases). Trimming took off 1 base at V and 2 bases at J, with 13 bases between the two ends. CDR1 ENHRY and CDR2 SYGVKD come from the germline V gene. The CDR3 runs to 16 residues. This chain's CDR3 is CAISEFAGATTDTQYF. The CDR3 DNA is TGTGCCATCAGTGAGTTTGCGGGGGCGACCACAGATACGCAGTATTTT.

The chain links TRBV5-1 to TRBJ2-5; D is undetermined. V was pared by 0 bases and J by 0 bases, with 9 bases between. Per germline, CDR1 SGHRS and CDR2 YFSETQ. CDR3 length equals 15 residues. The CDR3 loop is CASSLDNRYQETQYF. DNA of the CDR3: TGCGCCAGCAGCTTGGATAACCGGTACCAAGAGACCCAGTACTTC.

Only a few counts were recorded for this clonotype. Written as DNA, the CDR3 is TGTGCCAGCAGTTACGTCGAAGCAACTAATGAAAAACTGTTTTTT. This codes for CASSYVEATNEKLFF. The V and J genes are TRBV6-2 or TRBV6-3 and TRBJ1-4; D remains unclear. Germline values: CDR1 MNHEY, CDR2 SVGEGT. The CDR3 is 15 amino acids. V was trimmed by 2 bases and J by 0 bases, leaving 7 bases between them.

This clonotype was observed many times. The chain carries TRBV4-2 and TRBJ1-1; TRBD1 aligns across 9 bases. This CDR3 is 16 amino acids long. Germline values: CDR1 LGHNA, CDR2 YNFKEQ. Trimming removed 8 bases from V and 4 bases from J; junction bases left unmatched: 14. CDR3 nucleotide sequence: TGTGCCAGCGAACCACGGACAGGGGCCCTGGGCACTGAAGCTTTCTTT. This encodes CASEPRTGALGTEAFF.

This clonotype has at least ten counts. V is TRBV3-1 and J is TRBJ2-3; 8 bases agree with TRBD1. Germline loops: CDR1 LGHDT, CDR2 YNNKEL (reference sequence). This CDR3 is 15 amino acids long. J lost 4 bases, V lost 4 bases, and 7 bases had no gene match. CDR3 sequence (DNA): TGTGCCAGCAGCCCTACAGGACAGGGACCAGATACGCAGTATTTT. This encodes CASSPTGQGPDTQYF.

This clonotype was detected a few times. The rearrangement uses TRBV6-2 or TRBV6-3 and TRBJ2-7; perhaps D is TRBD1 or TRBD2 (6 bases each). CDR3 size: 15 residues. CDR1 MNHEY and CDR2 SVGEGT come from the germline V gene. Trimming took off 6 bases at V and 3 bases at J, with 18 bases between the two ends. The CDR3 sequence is CASSPRGRGYYEQYF. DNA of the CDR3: TGTGCCAGCAGCCCCCGGGGGCGGGGTTACTACGAGCAGTACTTC.

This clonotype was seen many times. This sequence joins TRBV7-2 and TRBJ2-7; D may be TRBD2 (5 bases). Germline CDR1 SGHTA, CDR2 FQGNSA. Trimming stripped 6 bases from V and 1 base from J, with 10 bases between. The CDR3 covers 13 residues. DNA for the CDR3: TGTGCCAGCAGACTTGGAGGATCCTACGAGCAGTACTTC. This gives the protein CASRLGGSYEQYF.

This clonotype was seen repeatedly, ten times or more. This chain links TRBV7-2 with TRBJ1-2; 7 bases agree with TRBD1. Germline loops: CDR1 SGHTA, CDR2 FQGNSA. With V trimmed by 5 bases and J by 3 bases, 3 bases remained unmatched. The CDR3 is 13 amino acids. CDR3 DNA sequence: TGTGCCAGCAGCAAAACAGGGGACTATGGCTACACCTTC. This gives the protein CASSKTGDYGYTF.